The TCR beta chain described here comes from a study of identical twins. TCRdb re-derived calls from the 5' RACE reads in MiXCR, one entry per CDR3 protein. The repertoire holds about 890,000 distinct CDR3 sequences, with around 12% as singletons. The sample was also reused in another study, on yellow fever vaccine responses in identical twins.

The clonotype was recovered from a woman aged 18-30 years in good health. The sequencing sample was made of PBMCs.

The CDR3 loop reads CATSDGRNEQFF. The DNA for the CDR3 is TGTGCCACCAGTGATGGAAGGAATGAGCAGTTCTTC. The V gene is TRBV24-1, the J gene TRBJ2-1; D is unclear. The germline V gene encodes CDR1 KGHDR and CDR2 SFDVKD. The ends were cut back, 3 bases at V and 7 bases at J, with 6 bases in the middle. There are 12 residues in the CDR3.